The 9 T cell receptor beta chains presented below share a single source sample, sequenced in a study of CD8 T cells in cerebrospinal fluid in Alzheimer's disease. TCRdb re-called the 10x single-cell sequencing reads; every CDR3 protein appears as one record, without DNA. Here the sample table reports fewer than 2,000 distinct CDR3 sequences. Material: cerebrospinal fluid. These receptors all come from a human donor in good health.

This clonotype counts as medium-sized by frequency. This chain uses TRBV20-1 with TRBJ1-2. CDR3 length equals 13 residues. Germline CDR1 is DFQATT and CDR2 is SNEGSKA (reference sequence). CDR3 region: CSAPSTRGYGYTF.

This clonotype is labeled medium-sized based on frequency. This chain connects TRBV7-9 to TRBJ2-3; TCRdb designates TRBD2, a call that cannot be tested without DNA. Germline lookup yields CDR1 SEHNR and CDR2 FQNEAQ (reference sequence). This CDR3 contains 16 residues. CDR3 region: CASSLLGGANTDTQYF.

According to its frequency, this clonotype is medium-sized. V is TRBV7-3 and J is TRBJ2-5; no DNA is available, so the TRBD2 call from TCRdb remains unchecked. Germline values: CDR1 SGHTA, CDR2 FQGTGA. There are 18 residues in the CDR3. CDR3 loop: CASSLAGAGGPQEETQYF.

This clonotype is called medium-sized based on its frequency. J is TRBJ1-2 and V is TRBV9. There are 13 residues in the CDR3. CDR1 is SGDLS and CDR2 is YYNGEE in the germline V gene. CDR3 protein: CASSTQGGYGYTF.

The rearrangement links TRBV13 to TRBJ2-1. The V gene's germline CDR1 is PRHDT and CDR2 FYEKMQ (reference sequence). The CDR3 has 13 amino acids. CDR3 in amino acids: CASSQQSYNEQFF.

This clonotype shows up as medium-sized by frequency. The chain combines TRBV28 with TRBJ2-7; TCRdb's D call, TRBD1, is unchecked because there is no DNA. Germline CDR1 is MDHEN and CDR2 is SYDVKM. The CDR3 runs 19 residues. CDR3 loop: CASSDPPGQGMGSSYEQYF.

The chain carries TRBV7-2 and TRBJ1-1. This CDR3 region has 13 residues. Germline V gene sequence: CDR1 SGHTA, CDR2 FQGNSA. The CDR3 reads CASSLGLRVEAFF.

This clonotype is medium-sized by frequency. The CDR3 loop reads CASSSATSGGDTQYF. The chain is built from TRBV5-1 and TRBJ2-3; absent DNA, TCRdb's TRBD2 call cannot be checked. The CDR3 totals 15 residues. From germline, CDR1 is SGHRS and CDR2 YFSETQ.

This clonotype counts as medium-sized by frequency. The chain employs TRBV2 and TRBJ2-2; the D call from TCRdb, TRBD1, cannot be confirmed without DNA. CDR1 SNHLY and CDR2 FYNNEI come from the germline V gene. CDR3 length equals 15 residues. The CDR3 protein is CASSGSRGPTGELFF.